Many counts were recorded for the clone carrying this TCR beta chain. No antigen is known for it. These data belong to a study of naive and memory T cell subsets. Germline loops: CDR1 DFQATT, CDR2 SNEGSKA (reference sequence). The CDR3 extends over 14 amino acids. Unmatched junction bases numbered 7, after V lost 6 bases and J lost 3 bases. The beta constant-region primer was an equimolar mix of two oligonucleotides covering TRBC1 and TRBC2. MiXCR, run by TCRdb on the UMI-ligation and nested PCR reads, gives a single entry per CDR3 protein. The repertoire includes 75,000 to 85,000 distinct CDR3 sequences, around 12% of them detected once, and 0.7% to 0.95% sits in the top ten. Findings and caveats of the study: Diversity fell and Gini index rose from naive through CM, EM, EMRA.

What was sequenced was central memory CD4+ T cells from blood. The chain is built from TRBV20-1 and TRBJ2-7, with 11 bases identical to TRBD2. The sequence was obtained from a human donor in good health. In nucleotides, the CDR3 is TGCAGTGCATACACTAGCGGGAGTGTCTACGAGCAGTACTTC. It translates to CSAYTSGSVYEQYF.